What follows are 24 T cell receptor beta chains derived from one specimen sequenced in a study of siplizumab effects on memory and regulatory T cells. Generated by immunoSEQ multiplex PCR, the TCRdb table keeps only in-frame clones and is missing some. The data contain 100,000 or so clones, 90% to 95% of them singletons. The specimen sequenced was Tregs sorted from blood. The receptors were gathered from a human donor in good health.

This chain uses TRBV28 with TRBJ2-3; 9 bases align to TRBD1. This CDR3 contains 16 residues. With V trimmed by 3 bases and J by 1 base, 5 bases remained unmatched. The germline V gene has CDR1 MDHEN and CDR2 SYDVKM. The CDR3 reads CASSFYRGQGTDTQYF. Here the CDR3 DNA reads TGTGCCAGCAGTTTTTACAGGGGGCAAGGCACAGATACGCAGTATTTT.

This chain connects TRBV7-2 to TRBJ2-5, with 8 bases identical to TRBD2. The V gene's germline CDR1 is SGHTA and CDR2 FQGNSA. This CDR3 has 15 residues. V trimming: 3 bases; J trimming: 5 bases; junction bases outside the gene matches: 8. The DNA of the CDR3 is TGTGCCAGCAGCTTTGCTAGCGGGTGGGGGGAGACCCAGTACTTC. It yields the protein CASSFASGWGETQYF.

This clone came up once. The chain is built from TRBV19 and TRBJ1-1, with D possibly TRBD1 on 5 matching bases. Trimming pared 5 bases from V and 0 bases from J, leaving 16 bases between. Germline V CDR1 and CDR2: LNHDA, SQIVND (reference sequence). This CDR3 has 16 amino acids. This CDR3 reads CASSPGKGTMNTEAFF. In DNA form, the CDR3 reads TGTGCCAGTAGTCCCGGGAAAGGGACCATGAACACTGAAGCTTTCTTT.

This chain uses TRBV11-3 with TRBJ2-1; 7 bases line up with TRBD1. The length of the CDR3 is 15 residues. Trimming removed 5 bases from V and 5 bases from J; junction bases left unmatched: 9. The germline V gene has CDR1 SGHNT and CDR2 YENEEA. As DNA, the CDR3 is TGTGCCAGCAGCACCCGACAGGGTGGGGACAATGAGCAGTTCTTC. Its translation: CASSTRQGGDNEQFF.

The genes are TRBV18 and TRBJ1-1; D uncertain. The germline V gene has CDR1 KGHSH and CDR2 LQKENI. The CDR3 extends over 12 amino acids. The V end lost 2 bases, the J end lost 4 bases, and 5 bases lay between the germline ends. The CDR3 DNA sequence: TGTGCCAGCTCACCAGGGAGCACTGAAGCTTTCTTT. It yields the protein CASSPGSTEAFF.

The chain carries TRBV25-1 and TRBJ1-2, with D maybe TRBD1 (5 bases). Germline V gene data show CDR1 as MGHDK and CDR2 as SYGVNS. The ends were cut back, 4 bases at V and 8 bases at J, with 11 bases in the middle. The CDR3 is 12 residues long. The CDR3 is CASSAVWGGYTF. DNA for the CDR3: TGTGCCAGCAGTGCTGTATGGGGGGGCTACACCTTC.

This clone was seen a few times. The rearrangement uses TRBV11-2 and TRBJ1-2; 9 positions match TRBD1. Trimming at V came to 5 bases and at J to 7 bases, leaving 11 bases not matched to a gene. The CDR3 length is 15 residues. CDR1 and CDR2 (germline): SGHAT, FQNNGV. The CDR3 region has the DNA TGTGCCAGCAGCCTGGACAGGGGAATCCGGGGTGGCTACACCTTC. This codes for CASSLDRGIRGGYTF.

This rearrangement joins TRBV7-9 to TRBJ2-7; no clear D gene. Germline-derived CDR1 and CDR2 are SEHNR and FQNEAQ (reference sequence). V lost 5 bases to trimming and J lost 9 bases, with 14 bases between them. The CDR3 spans 12 residues. The CDR3 DNA reads as TGTGCCAGCAGCCAGGCTAGTGCCGTGCAGTACTTC. Translation gives CASSQASAVQYF.

The gene calls are TRBV5-6 and TRBJ1-1; a weak D match, TRBD1 (5 bases). The CDR3 covers 14 residues. Per germline, CDR1 SGHDT and CDR2 YYEEEE. Trimming shortened V by 3 bases and J by 2 bases, and 11 bases separated the two germline ends. The CDR3 region is CASSWGFTNTEAFF. Here the CDR3 DNA reads TGTGCCAGCAGCTGGGGGTTTACCAACACTGAAGCTTTCTTT.

The V call is TRBV11-2, the J call TRBJ2-6; unclear D gene. Germline CDR1 is SGHAT and CDR2 is FQNNGV. The CDR3 consists of 18 residues. V was cut by 1 base and J by 1 base, with 14 bases left in between. CDR3 sequence: CASSLVKGSRSGANVLTF. CDR3 coding DNA: TGTGCCAGCAGCTTAGTGAAAGGGTCCCGTTCTGGGGCCAACGTCCTGACTTTC.

J is TRBJ2-5 and V is TRBV7-9, with 8 bases fitting TRBD1. The CDR3 contains 14 residues. V was pared by 5 bases and J by 6 bases, with 8 bases of the junction left unmatched. From germline, CDR1 is SEHNR and CDR2 FQNEAQ (reference sequence). As DNA, the CDR3 is TGTGCCAGCAGCATATTGACAGGGGAGCAGACCCAGTACTTC. This encodes CASSILTGEQTQYF. Combining the CDR3 with reference TRBV7-9 and TRBJ2-5 gives the whole variable domain DTGVSQNPRHKITKRGQNVTFRCDPISEHNRLYWYRQTLGQGPEFLTYFQNEAQLEKSRLLSDRFSAERPKGSFSTLEIQRTEQGDSAMYLCASSILTGEQTQYFGPGTRLLVL.

The rearrangement joins TRBV6-1 to TRBJ1-5; 7 positions agree with TRBD1. After removal of 3 bases from V and 13 bases from J, the junction contained 9 bases not matched to a gene. This CDR3 comprises 13 residues. In germline, CDR1 is MNHNS, CDR2 SASEGT. CDR3 residues: CASSDTTGRRQHF. The CDR3 DNA reads as TGTGCCAGCAGTGATACGACAGGGCGCCGGCAGCATTTT.

This rearrangement joins TRBV2 to TRBJ2-4, with no clear D. Trimming left V 4 bases short and J 8 bases short, with 6 bases between. Germline CDR1 reads SNHLY; CDR2 reads FYNNEI. This CDR3 region has 11 residues. CDR3 bases: TGTGCCAGCAGTGCTGGGTACATTCAGTACTTC. Translated, it gives CASSAGYIQYF.

The chain uses TRBV11-3 and TRBJ2-2, with D perhaps matching TRBD2 (5 bases). Germline V gives CDR1 SGHNT, CDR2 YENEEA. This CDR3 has 17 residues. V was pared by 0 bases and J by 0 bases, with 11 bases between. The chain's CDR3 is CASSLDPRAANTGELFF. CDR3 in DNA: TGTGCCAGCAGCTTAGATCCTCGAGCGGCGAACACCGGGGAGCTGTTTTTT.

This sequence joins TRBV10-3 and TRBJ2-7, with D possibly TRBD2 on 5 matching bases. CDR3 length equals 14 residues. The germline V gene has CDR1 ENHRY and CDR2 SYGVKD. The V end was cut by 3 bases, the J end by 4 bases, with 13 bases between. For the CDR3, the DNA is TGTGCCATCAGTGATATGGACTCTTATTACGAGCAGTACTTC. This codes for CAISDMDSYYEQYF.

This clone appeared once. The chain links TRBV9 to TRBJ2-1; TRBD2 matches at 11 bases. The V gene end was trimmed by 3 bases and the J gene end by 3 bases; junction bases not matched to a gene: 2. Per germline, CDR1 SGDLS and CDR2 YYNGEE. The CDR3 has 15 residues. The CDR3 DNA is TGTGCCAGCAGCGCCCTAGCGGGAGGCTACAATGAGCAGTTCTTC. Its translation is CASSALAGGYNEQFF.

V is TRBV2 and J is TRBJ1-4; TRBD1 is a possible D gene (5 bases). This CDR3 spans 13 amino acids. Germline V CDR1 and CDR2: SNHLY, FYNNEI. Trimming left V 6 bases short and J 7 bases short, with 12 bases between. The chain's CDR3 is CASRDKGSEKLFF. The CDR3 DNA reads TGTGCCAGCAGGGACAAGGGAAGTGAAAAACTGTTTTTT. Complete variable domain (other parts from reference TRBV2 and TRBJ1-4): EPEVTQTPSHQVTQMGQEVILRCVPISNHLYFYWYRQILGQKVEFLVSFYNNEISEKSEIFDDQFSVERPDGSNFTLKIRSTKLEDSAMYFCASRDKGSEKLFFGSGTQLSVL.

J is TRBJ2-7 and V is TRBV19, with TRBD2 matching 8 bases. The CDR3 covers 14 residues. V dropped 5 bases and J dropped 3; count of bases not matched to a gene: 6. Germline V lookup: CDR1 LNHDA, CDR2 SQIVND (reference sequence). The CDR3 protein is CASSVGLAGYEQYF. DNA of the CDR3: TGTGCCAGTAGTGTTGGGCTAGCGGGCTACGAGCAGTACTTC.

Here the CDR3 DNA reads TGCGCCAGCAGCTTGTCACCGACGCAGGGGCTCACTGAAGCTTTCTTT. Translated, it gives CASSLSPTQGLTEAFF. The chain couples TRBV5-1 to TRBJ1-1; tentatively, D is TRBD1 (6 bases). The V gene's germline CDR1 is SGHRS and CDR2 YFSETQ. The CDR3 is 16 residues long. V lost 1 base, J lost 4 bases, and 17 bases lay in between.

J is TRBJ2-5 and V is TRBV30; D uncertain. V was trimmed by 2 bases and J by 3 bases, leaving 10 bases between them. The germline V gene has CDR1 GTSNPN and CDR2 SVGIG (reference sequence). The CDR3 covers 13 residues. CDR3 region: CAWSRAVKETQYF. CDR3 DNA sequence: TGTGCCTGGAGTCGGGCAGTCAAAGAGACCCAGTACTTC.

The chain has TRBV7-7 and TRBJ2-3; no clear D gene. Germline V lookup: CDR1 SSHAT, CDR2 FNYEAQ (reference sequence). V was cut by 5 bases and J by 3 bases, with 6 bases left in between. The CDR3 is 12 residues long. The CDR3 DNA reads as TGTGCCAGCAGCGGGCGTACAGATACGCAGTATTTT. Encoded protein: CASSGRTDTQYF. The complete variable domain, with remaining parts taken from reference TRBV7-7 and TRBJ2-3, reads GAGVSQSPRYKVTKRGQDVTLRCDPISSHATLYWYQQALGQGPEFLTYFNYEAQPDKSGLPSDRFSAERPEGSISTLTIQRTEQRDSAMYRCASSGRTDTQYFGPGTRLTVL.

The gene calls are TRBV12-5 and TRBJ1-1; D is undetermined. CDR3 length: 11 amino acids. The V gene lost 1 base and the J gene lost 8 bases, with 5 bases spanning the gap. Germline V gene sequence: CDR1 LGHNT, CDR2 FRNRAP. The CDR3 sequence: CASGLGAEAFF. DNA for the CDR3: TGTGCTAGTGGTTTGGGGGCCGAAGCTTTCTTT.

This clone was seen just once. The J gene is TRBJ1-5, the V gene TRBV5-8; 7 nucleotides match TRBD1. Trimming took 4 bases from V and 7 from J; bases not matched to a gene: 11. The CDR3 is 15 residues long. Looked up from germline, CDR1 is SGHTS and CDR2 is YDEGEE. The CDR3 DNA sequence: TGTGCCAGCAGCCCCGGACAGGCGGTAGGCCAGCCCCAGCATTTT. This encodes CASSPGQAVGQPQHF.

The J gene is TRBJ1-4, the V gene TRBV27, with D maybe TRBD1 (6 bases). The CDR3 runs to 16 residues. CDR1 and CDR2 from the germline V gene are MNHEY and SMNVEV (reference sequence). Deletions cut 6 bases from V and 4 bases from J, with 18 bases between. In DNA form, the CDR3 reads TGTGCCAGCAGCTTAGGACCGACAGGACTTAATGAAAAACTGTTTTTT. Translation: CASSLGPTGLNEKLFF.